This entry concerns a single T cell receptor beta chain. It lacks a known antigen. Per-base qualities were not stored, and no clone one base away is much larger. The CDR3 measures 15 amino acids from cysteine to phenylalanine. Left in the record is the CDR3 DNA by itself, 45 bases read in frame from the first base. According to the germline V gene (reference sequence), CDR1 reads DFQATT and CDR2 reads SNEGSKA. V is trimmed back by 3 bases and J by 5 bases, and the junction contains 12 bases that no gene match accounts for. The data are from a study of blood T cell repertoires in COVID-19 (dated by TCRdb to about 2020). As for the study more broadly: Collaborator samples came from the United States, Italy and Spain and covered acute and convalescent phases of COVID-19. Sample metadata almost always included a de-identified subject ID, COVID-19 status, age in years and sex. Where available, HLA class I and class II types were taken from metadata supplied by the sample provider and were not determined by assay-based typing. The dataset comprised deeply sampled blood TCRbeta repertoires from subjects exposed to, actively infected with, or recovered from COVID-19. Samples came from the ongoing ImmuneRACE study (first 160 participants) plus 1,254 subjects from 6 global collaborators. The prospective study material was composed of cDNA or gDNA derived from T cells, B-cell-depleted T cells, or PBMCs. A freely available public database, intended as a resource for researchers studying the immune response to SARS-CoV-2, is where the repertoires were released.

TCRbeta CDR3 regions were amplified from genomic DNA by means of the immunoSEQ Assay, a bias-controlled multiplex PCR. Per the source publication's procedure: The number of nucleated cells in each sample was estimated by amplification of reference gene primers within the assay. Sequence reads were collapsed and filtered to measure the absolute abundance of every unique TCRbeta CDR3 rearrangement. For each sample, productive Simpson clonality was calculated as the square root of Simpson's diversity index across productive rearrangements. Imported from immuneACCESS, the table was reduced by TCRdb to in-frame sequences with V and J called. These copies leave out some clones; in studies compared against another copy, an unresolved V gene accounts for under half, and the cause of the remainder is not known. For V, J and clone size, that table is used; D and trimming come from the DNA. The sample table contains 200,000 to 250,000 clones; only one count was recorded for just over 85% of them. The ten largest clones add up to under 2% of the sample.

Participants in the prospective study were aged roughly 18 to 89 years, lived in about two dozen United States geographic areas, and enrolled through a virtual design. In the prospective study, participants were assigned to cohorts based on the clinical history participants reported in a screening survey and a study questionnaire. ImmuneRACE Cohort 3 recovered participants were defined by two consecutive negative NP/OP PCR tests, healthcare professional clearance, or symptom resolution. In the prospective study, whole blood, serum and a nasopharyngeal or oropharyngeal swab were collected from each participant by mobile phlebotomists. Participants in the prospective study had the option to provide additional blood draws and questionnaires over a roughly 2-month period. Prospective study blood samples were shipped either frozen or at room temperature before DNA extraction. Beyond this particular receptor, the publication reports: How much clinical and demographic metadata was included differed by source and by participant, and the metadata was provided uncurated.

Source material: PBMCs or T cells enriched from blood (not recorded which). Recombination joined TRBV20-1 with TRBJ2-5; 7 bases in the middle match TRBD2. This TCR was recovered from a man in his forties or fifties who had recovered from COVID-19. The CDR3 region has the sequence CSASPWTSFSETQYF. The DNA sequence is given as TGCAGTGCTAGTCCTTGGACTAGTTTTTCGGAGACCCAGTACTTC.